Each of the 30 T cell receptor beta chains below was sequenced from the same sample in a study of beta chain features in type 1 diabetes. Findings of the study overall: Among all four CD4+ subsets, Type 1 diabetes patients had TCRB CDR3s that were moderately but significantly shorter.

Their cognate antigens are unknown. Isolated RNA was reverse transcribed in full, so expressed TCRB transcripts were sequenced. Repertoires were generated with immunoSEQ multiplex PCR, while TCRdb's copy carries only in-frame clones and drops some. This sample carries 300,000 or so clones, roughly an eighth of them seen once, and the ten largest clones take over 0.015%. The sample was naive CD4+ T cells from blood. These receptors all come from a man in his thirties or forties with type 1 diabetes.

This clone was seen a handful of times. The rearrangement joins TRBV30 to TRBJ2-1; 11 bases map to TRBD2. Unmatched junction bases numbered 8, after V lost 5 bases and J lost 5 bases. Germline V lookup: CDR1 GTSNPN, CDR2 SVGIG (reference sequence). The length of the CDR3 is 15 residues. The CDR3 DNA is TGTGCCTGGGGGGAACTAGCGGGAGCTGACAATGAGCAGTTCTTC. This gives the protein CAWGELAGADNEQFF.

This clone came up a few times. This chain uses TRBV4-3 with TRBJ2-5; D remains ambiguous. V was clipped by 0 bases and J by 4 bases, with 9 bases between them. CDR1 LGHNA and CDR2 YSLEER come from the germline V gene. The CDR3 sequence is 14 residues long. The CDR3 here is CASSQDPSRETQYF. The CDR3 nucleotides are TGCGCCAGCAGCCAAGATCCTTCGCGAGAGACCCAGTACTTC.

This chain's CDR3 is CSVETGSNIQYF. DNA for the CDR3: TGCAGCGTTGAGACAGGGAGTAACATTCAGTACTTC. The rearrangement joins TRBV29-1 to TRBJ2-4, with 7 bases matching TRBD1. This CDR3 spans 12 amino acids. The trim removed 3 bases at V and 7 bases at J, leaving 3 bases unmatched. CDR1 and CDR2 from the germline V gene are SQVTM and ANQGSEA. Together with reference TRBV29-1 and TRBJ2-4, the CDR3 gives the full variable domain: SAVISQKPSRDICQRGTSLTIQCQVDSQVTMMFWYRQQPGQSLTLIATANQGSEATYESGFVIDKFPISRPNLTFSTLTVSNMSPEDSSIYLCSVETGSNIQYFGAGTRLSVL.

The V call is TRBV7-2, the J call TRBJ2-7; 13 nucleotides line up with TRBD2. This CDR3 region has 19 residues. J gave up 2 bases and V 5 bases, and 15 bases lay outside the gene matches. Germline V gives CDR1 SGHTA, CDR2 FQGNSA. CDR3 sequence: CASSARRTSGSVSPYEQYF. The CDR3 DNA reads as TGTGCCAGCAGCGCCCGCCGGACTAGCGGGAGTGTTTCCCCCTACGAGCAGTACTTC.

This chain links TRBV7-9 with TRBJ2-2; D uncertain. The CDR3 contains 13 residues. The germline V gene encodes CDR1 SEHNR and CDR2 FQNEAQ (reference sequence). Trimming cost V 2 bases and J 5 bases, with 6 bases left between them. DNA of the CDR3: TGTGCCAGCAGCTTAATCGTTACCGGGGAGCTGTTTTTT. This encodes CASSLIVTGELFF.

The rearrangement joins TRBV7-2 to TRBJ2-3; D gene ambiguous. Germline CDR1 SGHTA, CDR2 FQGNSA. This CDR3 comprises 11 residues. The ends were cut back, 7 bases at V and 6 bases at J, with 8 bases in the middle. This CDR3 is CASTTGDTQYF. CDR3 DNA sequence: TGTGCCAGCACTACCGGGGATACGCAGTATTTT.

This clone was counted between two and nine times. The chain recombines TRBV4-3 with TRBJ2-1, with 8 bases identical to TRBD1. Per germline, CDR1 LGHNA and CDR2 YSLEER. The junction had 5 bases not matched to a gene; V was cut back by 1 base and J by 9 bases. The CDR3 contains 14 residues. The CDR3 region is CASSQGAGGGEQFF. Here the CDR3 DNA reads TGCGCCAGCAGCCAAGGGGCAGGGGGCGGTGAGCAGTTCTTC.

This clone was found a few times. The chain combines TRBV4-2 with TRBJ2-7; no firm D call. The length of the CDR3 is 14 residues. CDR1 and CDR2 from the germline V gene are LGHNA and YNFKEQ. Trimming cost V 1 base and J 0 bases, with 7 bases left between them. The CDR3 bases are TGTGCCAGCAGCCAAGCCTCAGTCTCCTACGAGCAGTACTTC. Protein: CASSQASVSYEQYF.

V is TRBV28 and J is TRBJ2-1, with D maybe TRBD1 (8 bases). Germline V gives CDR1 MDHEN, CDR2 SYDVKM. Trimming shortened V by 4 bases and J by 4 bases, and 17 bases separated the two germline ends. CDR3 length equals 16 residues. The CDR3 loop reads CASSSPGQGGYNEQFF. The CDR3 DNA sequence: TGTGCCAGCAGTTCGCCCGGACAGGGAGGGTACAATGAGCAGTTCTTC. Based on the CDR3 plus reference TRBV28 and TRBJ2-1, the full variable domain is DVKVTQSSRYLVKRTGEKVFLECVQDMDHENMFWYRQDPGLGLRLIYFSYDVKMKEKGDIPEGYSVSREKKERFSLILESASTNQTSMYLCASSSPGQGGYNEQFFGPGTRLTVL.

The sample holds a few counts of this clone. This chain uses TRBV9 with TRBJ2-5; TRBD2 might be the D (5 bases). Trimming took off 0 bases at V and 5 bases at J, with 14 bases between the two ends. Germline V gives CDR1 SGDLS, CDR2 YYNGEE. The CDR3 length is 15 residues. The CDR3 DNA follows: TGTGCCAGCAGCGTAGATGGCGCGGGCGGGGAGACCCAGTACTTC. Translation: CASSVDGAGGETQYF.

This clone occurred a few times. The J gene is TRBJ1-1, the V gene TRBV2; no firm D call. Germline V lookup: CDR1 SNHLY, CDR2 FYNNEI. CDR3 size: 11 residues. Deletions cut 4 bases from V and 3 bases from J, with 3 bases between. The CDR3 DNA reads TGTGCCAGCAGTGCCTACACTGAAGCTTTCTTT. This gives the protein CASSAYTEAFF.

This clone was found a few times. V is TRBV29-1 and J is TRBJ2-1; possible D gene TRBD2, 5 bases. Germline V CDR1 and CDR2: SQVTM, ANQGSEA. The length of the CDR3 is 13 residues. V gave up 2 bases and J gave up 10 bases, with 15 bases separating them. CDR3 protein: CSVEPGKDREQFF. Here the CDR3 DNA reads TGCAGCGTTGAACCGGGAAAGGACCGGGAGCAGTTCTTC.

This clone occurred a few times. The CDR3 loop is CASSITGTSNQPQHF. CDR3 bases: TGTGCCAGTAGTATTACAGGGACTAGCAATCAGCCCCAGCATTTT. The V call is TRBV19, the J call TRBJ1-5; perhaps TRBD1 as D (6 bases). The germline V gene has CDR1 LNHDA and CDR2 SQIVND (reference sequence). The CDR3 extends over 15 amino acids. V lost 3 bases, J lost 0 bases, and 9 bases lay in between.

This clone was observed a handful of times. The V gene is TRBV4-2, the J gene TRBJ2-1, with D perhaps matching TRBD1 (6 bases). V lost 4 bases and J 0 bases, leaving 16 bases between the germline ends. CDR1 and CDR2 from the germline V gene are LGHNA and YNFKEQ. The CDR3 has 17 residues. CDR3 loop: CASSPQQGPTSYNEQFF. The DNA of the CDR3 is TGTGCCAGCAGCCCCCAACAGGGACCGACCTCCTACAATGAGCAGTTCTTC.

J is TRBJ2-7 and V is TRBV7-2; D perhaps matches TRBD2 (5 bases). The V and J ends lost 1 base and 2 bases respectively, with 12 bases between them. CDR1 is SGHTA, CDR2 FQGNSA, per germline. The CDR3 is 15 residues long. The DNA for the CDR3 is TGTGCCAGCAGCTTAGGTGGTAGCGCGACCTACGAGCAGTACTTC. Protein: CASSLGGSATYEQYF.

This clone was seen more than once but under ten times. CDR3 bases: TGTGCCAGCAGCCTCCGGACTACCTACAATGAGCAGTTCTTC. Encoded protein: CASSLRTTYNEQFF. The rearrangement joins TRBV7-8 to TRBJ2-1; D might be TRBD2 (6 bases). V shed 5 bases and J shed 2 bases, with 10 bases lying between them. The CDR3 totals 14 residues. Germline V gene data show CDR1 as SGHVS and CDR2 as FQNEAQ.

CDR3 amino acids: CASSSRGRSAEAFF. The CDR3 coding sequence is TGTGCCAGCAGTAGCCGGGGTAGAAGCGCCGAAGCTTTCTTT. V and J are TRBV2 and TRBJ1-1; no clear D. The CDR3 covers 14 residues. Germline V gives CDR1 SNHLY, CDR2 FYNNEI. V was cut by 5 bases and J by 8 bases, with 18 bases left in between.

This clone was observed a handful of times. The rearrangement joins TRBV5-4 to TRBJ2-3, with 7 nucleotides matching TRBD1. Germline V gene data show CDR1 as SGHNT and CDR2 as YYREEE (reference sequence). The CDR3 loop spans 14 amino acids. J was trimmed by 4 bases and V by 6 bases; bases with no gene match: 8. CDR3 loop: CASNNRQGSDTQYF. In nucleotides, the CDR3 is TGTGCCAGCAACAACCGACAGGGTTCAGATACGCAGTATTTT.

This chain links TRBV7-6 with TRBJ2-6; TRBD2 matches 7 bases. The J segment lost 0 bases and the V segment lost 5 bases, leaving 13 bases of the junction unmatched. The germline V gene has CDR1 SGHVS and CDR2 FNYEAQ. CDR3 length equals 19 residues. The CDR3 protein is CASSAAGGNSISGANVLTF. In DNA form, the CDR3 reads TGTGCCAGCAGCGCCGCCGGGGGGAACTCTATCTCTGGGGCCAACGTCCTGACTTTC.

The sample holds a few counts of this clone. The rearrangement links TRBV29-1 to TRBJ1-5; D unclear. CDR1 SQVTM and CDR2 ANQGSEA come from the germline V gene. CDR3 length: 13 amino acids. Trimming took off 3 bases at V and 4 bases at J, with 10 bases between the two ends. The DNA for the CDR3 is TGCAGCGTTGAGGGCGGGGTAAATCAGCCCCAGCATTTT. Its protein product is CSVEGGVNQPQHF.

Only a few counts were recorded for this clone. For the CDR3, the DNA is TGTGCCAGCAGCTTGGGACGGGAGGTTGTCAGTGAGCAGTTCTTC. Encoded protein: CASSLGREVVSEQFF. This chain joins TRBV7-3 and TRBJ2-1; TRBD2 aligns across 7 bases. The V gene end was trimmed by 3 bases and the J gene end by 9 bases; junction bases not matched to a gene: 11. This CDR3 is 15 amino acids long. The germline V gene has CDR1 SGHTA and CDR2 FQGTGA.

The chain has TRBV9 and TRBJ2-1; D remains ambiguous. Between the trimmed V and J ends, which lost 3 bases and 6 bases, there was a span of 10 bases. CDR1 is SGDLS and CDR2 is YYNGEE in the germline V gene. This CDR3 spans 13 amino acids. The chain's CDR3 is CASSALKTNEQFF. The CDR3 nucleotides are TGTGCCAGCAGCGCTCTAAAAACCAATGAGCAGTTCTTC.

This clone was seen a handful of times. This chain connects TRBV5-1 to TRBJ2-4, with D maybe TRBD2 (6 bases). CDR1 and CDR2 from the germline V gene are SGHRS and YFSETQ. V gave up 0 bases and J gave up 5 bases, with 12 bases separating them. The CDR3 extends over 15 amino acids. The CDR3 DNA reads TGCGCCAGCAGCTTGGATCCGGGGGACCAAAACATTCAGTACTTC. It is translated as CASSLDPGDQNIQYF. Full variable domain (missing parts from reference TRBV5-1 and TRBJ2-4): KAGVTQTPRYLIKTRGQQVTLSCSPISGHRSVSWYQQTPGQGLQFLFEYFSETQRNKGNFPGRFSGRQFSNSRSEMNVSTLELGDSALYLCASSLDPGDQNIQYFGAGTRLSVL.

V gene TRBV25-1 combines with J gene TRBJ2-7; 7 nucleotides align to TRBD1. After removal of 5 bases from V and 4 bases from J, the junction contained 2 bases not matched to a gene. The CDR3 spans 12 residues. CDR1 MGHDK and CDR2 SYGVNS come from the germline V gene. CDR3 sequence: CASSKQGYEQYF. Written as DNA, the CDR3 is TGTGCCAGCAGTAAACAGGGGTACGAGCAGTACTTC.

This clone was recorded a few times. The rearrangement links TRBV28 to TRBJ1-5, with 8 nucleotides matching TRBD1. The CDR3 extends over 14 amino acids. Germline trimming cut 7 bases from V and 5 bases from J; bases unmatched to any gene: 7. The V gene's germline CDR1 is MDHEN and CDR2 SYDVKM. As DNA, the CDR3 is TGTGCCAGCATCTTACAGGGGGTGGATCAGCCCCAGCATTTT. Its protein product is CASILQGVDQPQHF.

This chain connects TRBV5-1 to TRBJ2-7, with 9 bases matching TRBD2. The germline V gene has CDR1 SGHRS and CDR2 YFSETQ. The V segment lost 0 bases and the J segment 8 bases; nucleotides outside the gene matches: 6. CDR3 length: 14 amino acids. CDR3 residues: CASSLGTSEEKQYF. CDR3 sequence (DNA): TGCGCCAGCAGCTTGGGGACTAGCGAAGAAAAGCAGTACTTC.

This clone has a handful of counts. The chain joins TRBV5-4 to TRBJ2-1; D is perhaps TRBD2 (5 bases). Germline lookup yields CDR1 SGHNT and CDR2 YYREEE (reference sequence). V dropped 0 bases and J dropped 4 bases, with 11 bases sitting between them. There are 15 residues in the CDR3. The CDR3 nucleotides read TGTGCCAGCAGCTTGGCATTATCGGGGTACAATGAGCAGTTCTTC. Amino acids: CASSLALSGYNEQFF.

The sample holds a few counts of this clone. V and J are TRBV6-4 and TRBJ2-3, with D tentatively TRBD2 (6 bases). Per the germline V gene, CDR1 is MRHNA and CDR2 is SNTAGT. Deletions cut 0 bases from V and 4 bases from J, with 8 bases between. The CDR3 is made up of 14 amino acids. The chain's CDR3 is CASSDSWRADTQYF. As DNA, the CDR3 is TGTGCCAGCAGTGACTCTTGGAGGGCAGATACGCAGTATTTT.

Only a few counts were recorded for this clone. Other DNA variants within this sample encode the same CDR3. This chain joins TRBV18 and TRBJ2-3; no clear D gene. The CDR3 runs 12 residues. Trimming removed 6 bases from V and 0 bases from J, with 4 bases in between. From germline, CDR1 is KGHSH and CDR2 LQKENI. CDR3 loop: CASSPSTDTQYF. In nucleotides, the CDR3 is TGTGCCAGCTCTCCGAGCACAGATACGCAGTATTTT. The full variable domain, with the rest looked up from reference TRBV18 and TRBJ2-3, is NAGVMQNPRHLVRRRGQEARLRCSPMKGHSHVYWYRQLPEEGLKFMVYLQKENIIDESGMPKERFSAEFPKEGPSILRIQQVVRGDSAAYFCASSPSTDTQYFGPGTRLTVL.

This chain links TRBV5-1 with TRBJ2-7, with TRBD1 matching over 8 bases. Trimming removed 10 bases from V and 5 bases from J; junction bases left unmatched: 14. CDR3 size: 14 residues. CDR1 is SGHRS, CDR2 YFSETQ, per germline. This CDR3 is CARLTGEVGDEQYF. In nucleotides, the CDR3 is TGCGCCCGACTGACAGGGGAGGTCGGCGACGAGCAGTACTTC.